The 15 T cell receptor beta chains below were found in one sample sequenced in a study of cytomegalovirus exposure and HLA in healthy donors (dated by TCRdb to about 2017). Receptor amplification or capture employed the immunoSEQ multiplex PCR assay. For the multiplex PCR, a mixture combining 60 forward primers for TCR Vbeta segments and 13 reverse primers for TCR Jbeta segments was used. The immuneACCESS repertoire file appears here via TCRdb, limited to in-frame rearrangements. These files lack a portion of the clones; in checked studies, under half of the deficit traces to unresolved V genes, and the cause of the others is not known. This sample is represented by about 37,000 clones; about four fifths of them were singletons. The biggest ten clones account for about a tenth of the sample. The specimen was PBMCs. The origin of the receptors is a woman in her thirties or forties in good health and CMV-seronegative.

CDR3 sequence (DNA): TGTGCCAGCAGCCGGGGACAGCAACTGAACACTGAAGCTTTCTTT. Translation: CASSRGQQLNTEAFF. This rearrangement joins TRBV7-9 to TRBJ1-1, with 7 bases aligning to TRBD1. Germline values: CDR1 SEHNR, CDR2 FQNEAQ (reference sequence). V dropped 5 bases and J dropped 0; count of bases not matched to a gene: 6. This CDR3 is 15 amino acids long.

The chain recombines TRBV5-1 with TRBJ2-2, with 9 positions matching TRBD1. V shed 3 bases, J shed 1 base, and the junction held 1 base outside the gene matches. The CDR3 covers 15 residues. Per the germline V gene, CDR1 is SGHRS and CDR2 is YFSETQ. The CDR3 region has the DNA TGCGCCAGCAGCTCGGACAGGGGGAACACCGGGGAGCTGTTTTTT. This encodes CASSSDRGNTGELFF.

The J gene is TRBJ2-5, the V gene TRBV5-4, with TRBD2 matching 13 bases. The CDR3 is 15 amino acids. Germline values: CDR1 SGHNT, CDR2 YYREEE (reference sequence). Trimming cost V 4 bases and J 4 bases; bases outside gene matches: 4. CDR3 DNA: TGTGCCAGCAGCCCGGGACTAGCGGGGTTAGAGACCCAGTACTTC. This codes for CASSPGLAGLETQYF.

The J gene is TRBJ2-1, the V gene TRBV5-5; D remains ambiguous. This CDR3 comprises 13 residues. Germline values: CDR1 SGHKS, CDR2 YYEKEE (reference sequence). V was pared by 2 bases and J by 0 bases, with 3 bases between. This CDR3 is CASSFNSYNEQFF. As DNA, the CDR3 is TGTGCCAGCAGCTTTAACTCCTACAATGAGCAGTTCTTC.

Regarding this clone: Lacking the conserved final phenylalanine or tryptophan, this CDR3 likely reflects a read error. This rearrangement joins TRBV6-1 to TRBJ1-2, with 8 bases aligning to TRBD1. The germline gives CDR1 MNHNS, CDR2 SASEGT. This CDR3 spans 14 amino acids. Losses at the gene ends were 0 bases for V and 8 bases for J; bases not matched to a gene: 5. CDR3: CASSEAGTGKGYTV. In DNA form, the CDR3 reads TGTGCCAGCAGTGAAGCCGGGACAGGCAAAGGCTACACCGTC.

This chain links TRBV4-2 with TRBJ1-1; weak D call: TRBD1 (5 bases). This CDR3 has 12 amino acids. Trimming shortened V by 1 base and J by 7 bases, and 7 bases separated the two germline ends. Germline CDR1 LGHNA, CDR2 YNFKEQ. CDR3 coding DNA: TGTGCCAGCAGCCAAGTCGGGGGTGAAGCTTTCTTT. Protein sequence: CASSQVGGEAFF.

The chain links TRBV9 to TRBJ2-5, with a tentative D call TRBD2 (6 bases). The CDR3 extends over 13 amino acids. Trimming cost V 6 bases and J 5 bases, with 14 bases left between them. CDR1 and CDR2 (germline): SGDLS, YYNGEE. In DNA, the CDR3 is TGTGCCAGCATCGGGCGGGACGGGGAGACCCAGTACTTC. The encoded protein is CASIGRDGETQYF.

J is TRBJ1-1 and V is TRBV6-4, with 7 bases fitting TRBD1. Unmatched junction bases numbered 3, after V lost 3 bases and J lost 2 bases. CDR1 and CDR2 (germline): MRHNA, SNTAGT. This CDR3 comprises 14 residues. CDR3 loop: CASSEKGGNTEAFF. DNA of the CDR3: TGTGCCAGCAGTGAGAAAGGGGGCAACACTGAAGCTTTCTTT.

The chain couples TRBV4-3 to TRBJ1-4; D gene ambiguous. Trimming stripped 1 base from V and 6 bases from J, with 6 bases between. The CDR3 runs 13 residues. The V gene's germline CDR1 is LGHNA and CDR2 YSLEER. Written as DNA, the CDR3 is TGCGCCAGCAGCCAAGCTTCGGATGAAAAACTGTTTTTT. Translating it yields CASSQASDEKLFF.

The chain links TRBV9 to TRBJ2-1, with 15 bases aligning to TRBD2. V was pared by 0 bases and J by 4 bases, with 5 bases of the junction left unmatched. CDR1 and CDR2 (germline): SGDLS, YYNGEE. This CDR3 spans 18 amino acids. CDR3 sequence reads: CASSVGTSGGGFYNEQFF. CDR3 nucleotide sequence: TGTGCCAGCAGCGTAGGGACTAGCGGGGGGGGGTTTTACAATGAGCAGTTCTTC.

The V call is TRBV7-2, the J call TRBJ2-3; 10 positions match TRBD2. With V trimmed by 0 bases and J by 1 base, 4 bases remained unmatched. This CDR3 comprises 17 residues. Germline values: CDR1 SGHTA, CDR2 FQGNSA. CDR3 in DNA: TGTGCCAGCAGCTTAGCACCCAGCGGGGGGGGCACAGATACGCAGTATTTT. It is translated as CASSLAPSGGGTDTQYF. The whole variable domain, remainder taken from reference TRBV7-2 and TRBJ2-3, is GAGVSQSPSNKVTEKGKDVELRCDPISGHTALYWYRQSLGQGLEFLIYFQGNSAPDKSGLPSDRFSAERTGGSVSTLTIQRTQQEDSAVYLCASSLAPSGGGTDTQYFGPGTRLTVL.

The chain employs TRBV4-1 and TRBJ1-5, with D maybe TRBD1 (5 bases). From germline, CDR1 is MGHRA and CDR2 YSYEKL. This CDR3 has 17 residues. V gave up 3 bases and J gave up 0 bases, with 15 bases separating them. The CDR3 reads CASSQAGTFGSNQPQHF. CDR3 DNA sequence: TGCGCCAGCAGCCAGGCTGGGACTTTTGGTAGCAATCAGCCCCAGCATTTT.

The chain employs TRBV5-1 and TRBJ2-5, with a possible D match to TRBD2 (5 bases). CDR1 is SGHRS and CDR2 is YFSETQ in the germline V gene. The germline V and J ends were trimmed by 1 base and 5 bases, with 9 bases remaining between them. The CDR3 is 13 residues long. The DNA for the CDR3 is TGCGCCAGCAGCTTGAGGGAGTGGGAGACCCAGTACTTC. This encodes CASSLREWETQYF.

The genes are TRBV9 and TRBJ2-7; 7 bases line up with TRBD2. This CDR3 has 13 amino acids. CDR1 SGDLS and CDR2 YYNGEE come from the germline V gene. Trimming cost V 5 bases and J 3 bases; bases outside gene matches: 5. The CDR3 loop is CASSGGGFYEQYF. DNA for the CDR3: TGTGCCAGCAGTGGGGGGGGTTTCTACGAGCAGTACTTC. The whole variable domain, filled in from reference TRBV9 and TRBJ2-7, reads DSGVTQTPKHLITATGQRVTLRCSPRSGDLSVYWYQQSLDQGLQFLIQYYNGEERAKGNILERFSAQQFPDLHSELNLSSLELGDSALYFCASSGGGFYEQYFGPGTRLTVT.

The J gene is TRBJ2-3, the V gene TRBV11-2; no reliable D call. Germline V CDR1 and CDR2: SGHAT, FQNNGV. This CDR3 is built from 15 residues. V dropped 3 bases and J dropped 0 bases, with 10 bases sitting between them. The CDR3, as DNA: TGTGCCAGCAGCTTTTACTCCCCTAGCACAGATACGCAGTATTTT. This codes for CASSFYSPSTDTQYF. The whole variable domain, filled in from reference TRBV11-2 and TRBJ2-3, reads EAGVAQSPRYKIIEKRQSVAFWCNPISGHATLYWYQQILGQGPKLLIQFQNNGVVDDSQLPKDRFSAERLKGVDSTLKIQPAKLEDSAVYLCASSFYSPSTDTQYFGPGTRLTVL.